A single sample is the source of the 13 T cell receptor beta chains below, sequenced in a study of T cell responses to AZD1222 COVID-19 vaccine. Clones were sequenced by immunoSEQ multiplex PCR, and TCRdb holds only the in-frame ones, with some missing. Of some 150,000 clones in the sample, approximately 90% were seen once. The specimen comprised peripheral blood, sampled on day 0 of MenACWY control vaccination. The receptors derive from an adult in good health.

The V gene is TRBV7-2, the J gene TRBJ1-3; D is perhaps TRBD1 (6 bases). Trimming pared 5 bases from V and 0 bases from J, leaving 20 bases between. Germline V gene data show CDR1 as SGHTA and CDR2 as FQGNSA. The CDR3 spans 18 residues. The CDR3 coding sequence is TGTGCCAGCAGCCCACAGCAAATAGACAGGATCTCTGGAAACACCATATATTTT. Amino acid sequence: CASSPQQIDRISGNTIYF.

This clone was observed once. The genes are TRBV7-2 and TRBJ2-2; no clear D gene. The CDR3 is 16 residues long. Trimming pared 5 bases from V and 1 base from J, leaving 14 bases between. Germline-derived CDR1 and CDR2 are SGHTA and FQGNSA. CDR3 residues: CASSPQVWVNTGELFF. The DNA of the CDR3 is TGTGCCAGCAGCCCCCAAGTGTGGGTGAACACCGGGGAGCTGTTTTTT.

V and J are TRBV6-5 and TRBJ1-6, with TRBD1 matching 8 bases. Germline loops: CDR1 MNHEY, CDR2 SVGAGI. This CDR3 is 15 amino acids long. V dropped 6 bases and J dropped 7; count of bases not matched to a gene: 8. DNA for the CDR3: TGTGCCAGCAGGGACGGACAGGGTTGGAATTCACCCCTCCACTTT. Amino acids: CASRDGQGWNSPLHF.

The chain is built from TRBV15 and TRBJ1-5; D gene unclear. Germline V gives CDR1 LNHNV, CDR2 YYDKDF (reference sequence). The CDR3 loop spans 13 amino acids. Between the trimmed V and J ends, which lost 4 bases and 0 bases, there was a span of 4 bases. Here the CDR3 reads CATSKYSNQPQHF. For the CDR3, the DNA is TGTGCCACCAGCAAGTATAGCAATCAGCCCCAGCATTTT.

The rearrangement uses TRBV5-6 and TRBJ1-5; D is undetermined. V was trimmed by 0 bases and J by 7 bases, leaving 14 bases between them. Germline V CDR1 and CDR2: SGHDT, YYEEEE. The CDR3 runs 15 residues. CDR3 sequence reads: CASSLAPQAGQPQHF. The CDR3 DNA is TGTGCCAGCAGCTTGGCCCCGCAGGCGGGGCAGCCCCAGCATTTT.

This clone came up once. The rearrangement uses TRBV7-8 and TRBJ1-2, with D tentatively TRBD1 (6 bases). CDR1 and CDR2 (germline): SGHVS, FQNEAQ. This CDR3 comprises 14 residues. Trimming left V 1 base short and J 4 bases short, with 10 bases between. The CDR3 DNA sequence: TGTGCCAGCAGCTTAGAAAGAGGGGGCTATGGCTACACCTTC. This codes for CASSLERGGYGYTF. The full variable domain, its missing parts supplied by reference TRBV7-8 and TRBJ1-2, is GAGVSQSPRYKVAKRGQDVALRCDPISGHVSLFWYQQALGQGPEFLTYFQNEAQLDKSGLPSDRFFAERPEGSVSTLKIQRTQQEDSAVYLCASSLERGGYGYTFGSGTRLTVV.

The rearrangement uses TRBV21-1 and TRBJ2-1; the DNA was not compared with TRBD2, the D call given in the table. TRBV21-1 is annotated as a pseudogene. There are 17 residues in the CDR3. This chain's CDR3 is CASSTIAGVMSYNEQFF. The CDR3 coding sequence is TGTGCCAGCAGCACAATAGCGGGAGTTATGTCCTACAATGAGCAGTTCTTC.

This clone has more than one count but fewer than ten. CDR3 region: CASSPIQGRSGNTIYF. As DNA, the CDR3 is TGCGCCAGCAGCCCTATACAGGGCCGCTCTGGAAACACCATATATTTT. The rearrangement joins TRBV5-1 to TRBJ1-3, with TRBD1 as a possible D gene (6 bases). V was trimmed by 4 bases and J by 0 bases, leaving 14 bases between them. Germline values: CDR1 SGHRS, CDR2 YFSETQ. The CDR3 sequence is 16 residues long.

This chain joins TRBV6-2 or TRBV6-3 and TRBJ2-1; 9 nucleotides line up with TRBD2. This CDR3 spans 18 amino acids. In germline, CDR1 is MNHEY, CDR2 SVGEGT. J gave up 0 bases and V 5 bases, and 11 bases lay outside the gene matches. CDR3 sequence reads: CASSNALAGPPSYNEQFF. The CDR3, as DNA: TGTGCCAGCAGTAACGCGCTAGCGGGGCCTCCCTCCTACAATGAGCAGTTCTTC.

The CDR3 spells CASSLGEVTEAFF. The DNA for the CDR3 is TGTGCCAGCAGCTTAGGGGAGGTGACTGAAGCTTTCTTT. The V call is TRBV11-2, the J call TRBJ1-1, with D hard to call. Looked up from germline, CDR1 is SGHAT and CDR2 is FQNNGV. The CDR3 is 13 amino acids. The V and J ends lost 1 base and 5 bases respectively, with 8 bases between them.

V usage is TRBV4-2 and J usage is TRBJ2-2; TRBD2 agrees at 8 bases. Germline V CDR1 and CDR2: LGHNA, YNFKEQ. V dropped 0 bases and J dropped 0; count of bases not matched to a gene: 3. The CDR3 extends over 17 amino acids. The CDR3 DNA reads TGTGCCAGCAGCCAAGACCCCGGGGGGGCGAACACCGGGGAGCTGTTTTTT. It translates to CASSQDPGGANTGELFF.

The rearrangement uses TRBV6-6 and TRBJ2-6; D might be TRBD1 (5 bases). Germline V gives CDR1 MNHNY, CDR2 SVGAGI (reference sequence). Trimming shortened V by 0 bases and J by 0 bases, and 6 bases separated the two germline ends. The CDR3 contains 16 residues. The CDR3 region is CASSYSQGSGANVLTF. The DNA of the CDR3 is TGTGCCAGCAGTTACTCTCAGGGCTCTGGGGCCAACGTCCTGACTTTC.

The rearrangement links TRBV5-1 to TRBJ2-3; D is perhaps TRBD1 (6 bases). V lost 2 bases and J 2 bases, leaving 12 bases between the germline ends. Per the germline V gene, CDR1 is SGHRS and CDR2 is YFSETQ. This CDR3 spans 15 amino acids. CDR3 amino acids: CASSFGTLTTDTQYF. In DNA form, the CDR3 reads TGCGCCAGCAGCTTTGGGACACTCACCACAGATACGCAGTATTTT.